The 20 T cell receptor beta chains given below trace back to one sample, sequenced in a study of PD-L1 blockade in urothelial cancer. This sample's time point: peripheral blood 6 weeks after treatment start. Clones were read by immunoSEQ multiplex PCR, and TCRdb kept only the in-frame ones, dropping some. Of more than 95,000 clones listed, roughly 86% are singletons. The sequences come from PBMCs, collected around atezolizumab (anti-PD-L1) treatment. The receptors were gathered from a man aged 45-60 years with urothelial cancer.

The rearrangement links TRBV10-3 to TRBJ2-2; 10 bases map to TRBD2. In germline, CDR1 is ENHRY, CDR2 SYGVKD. V lost 4 bases to trimming and J lost 6 bases; unmatched junction nucleotides: 8. The CDR3 has 16 amino acids. The CDR3: CAISVALAGAAGELFF. The CDR3 coding sequence is TGTGCCATCAGTGTAGCGCTAGCGGGAGCGGCCGGGGAGCTGTTTTTT.

The rearrangement uses TRBV15 and TRBJ2-1; TRBD2 matches at 10 bases. Trimming took 2 bases from V and 5 from J; bases not matched to a gene: 6. This CDR3 is built from 16 residues. Looked up from germline, CDR1 is LNHNV and CDR2 is YYDKDF (reference sequence). CDR3 region: CATSRSGLAPNNEQFF. The CDR3 DNA reads as TGTGCCACCAGCAGATCGGGACTAGCGCCAAACAATGAGCAGTTCTTC. Supplemented by reference TRBV15 and TRBJ2-1, the full variable domain reads DAMVIQNPRYQVTQFGKPVTLSCSQTLNHNVMYWYQQKSSQAPKLLFHYYDKDFNNEADTPDNFQSRRPNTSFCFLDIRSPGLGDTAMYLCATSRSGLAPNNEQFFGPGTRLTVL.

In its sample, this clone was seen many times. The chain has TRBV27 and TRBJ2-7; D is perhaps TRBD1 (6 bases). The germline V and J ends were trimmed by 3 bases and 6 bases, with 15 bases remaining between them. In germline, CDR1 is MNHEY, CDR2 SMNVEV (reference sequence). This CDR3 is 14 amino acids long. The CDR3 region has the DNA TGTGCCAGCAGTTTGCAGGGGTACATCGGCGAGCAGTACTTC. Its protein is CASSLQGYIGEQYF.

The chain joins TRBV19 to TRBJ2-7; the D gene is possibly TRBD1 (5 bases). Deletions cut 5 bases from V and 5 bases from J, with 16 bases between. The CDR3 consists of 14 residues. Germline lookup yields CDR1 LNHDA and CDR2 SQIVND (reference sequence). The chain's CDR3 is CASSSSGPLDEQYF. Here the CDR3 DNA reads TGTGCCAGTAGTTCCTCAGGGCCCCTCGACGAGCAGTACTTC.

V gene TRBV7-2 combines with J gene TRBJ2-3; 11 bases map to TRBD2. The CDR3 has 14 amino acids. From germline, CDR1 is SGHTA and CDR2 FQGNSA. The V gene end was trimmed by 5 bases and the J gene end by 8 bases; junction bases not matched to a gene: 6. CDR3 nucleotide sequence: TGTGCCAGCAGCGCACTAGCGGGAGTGAGTACGCAGTATTTT. Amino acids: CASSALAGVSTQYF.

V and J are TRBV19 and TRBJ1-3; 7 bases match TRBD1. V lost 6 bases, J lost 0 bases, and 5 bases stayed unmatched. This CDR3 has 15 amino acids. CDR1 is LNHDA and CDR2 is SQIVND in the germline V gene (reference sequence). The CDR3 loop is CASRGTGVSGNTIYF. The CDR3 nucleotides read TGTGCCAGTAGGGGAACAGGGGTCTCTGGAAACACCATATATTTT.

V is TRBV5-4 and J is TRBJ1-6, with 8 bases that match TRBD1. The CDR3 loop spans 15 amino acids. From germline, CDR1 is SGHNT and CDR2 YYREEE (reference sequence). V was clipped by 0 bases and J by 7 bases; unmatched bases: 3. The CDR3: CASSLARGRNSPLHF. The CDR3 DNA follows: TGTGCCAGCAGCTTGGCCAGGGGGCGGAATTCACCCCTCCACTTT. The complete variable domain, with remaining parts taken from reference TRBV5-4 and TRBJ1-6, reads ETGVTQSPTHLIKTRGQQVTLRCSSQSGHNTVSWYQQALGQGPQFIFQYYREEENGRGNFPPRFSGLQFPNYSSELNVNALELDDSALYLCASSLARGRNSPLHFGNGTRLTVT.

The CDR3 sequence: CASTLSRGTGELFF. The CDR3 DNA reads TGTGCCAGCACCCTTTCTAGGGGAACCGGGGAGCTGTTTTTT. The chain couples TRBV27 to TRBJ2-2; D might be TRBD1 (5 bases). V was pared by 7 bases and J by 5 bases, with 14 bases between. This CDR3 has 14 residues. Germline-derived CDR1 and CDR2 are MNHEY and SMNVEV (reference sequence).

The chain links TRBV9 to TRBJ2-2, with D possibly TRBD2 on 7 matching bases. Trimming left V 4 bases short and J 4 bases short, with 14 bases between. There are 15 residues in the CDR3. Germline V gene sequence: CDR1 SGDLS, CDR2 YYNGEE. The CDR3, as DNA: TGTGCCAGCAGCCCCTCGGGGGGCGGCACCGGGGAGCTGTTTTTT. Translated: CASSPSGGGTGELFF. The full variable domain, with the rest looked up from reference TRBV9 and TRBJ2-2, is DSGVTQTPKHLITATGQRVTLRCSPRSGDLSVYWYQQSLDQGLQFLIQYYNGEERAKGNILERFSAQQFPDLHSELNLSSLELGDSALYFCASSPSGGGTGELFFGEGSRLTVL.

The chain has TRBV10-1 and TRBJ2-2; D not certain. CDR1 WNHNN and CDR2 SYGVQD come from the germline V gene (reference sequence). Deletions cut 6 bases from V and 1 base from J, with 6 bases between. This CDR3 comprises 13 residues. CDR3 sequence reads: CASSPRNTGELFF. CDR3 nucleotide sequence: TGCGCCAGCAGCCCGCGGAACACCGGGGAGCTGTTTTTT.

This chain joins TRBV10-1 and TRBJ2-7; 8 bases align to TRBD2. Germline-derived CDR1 and CDR2 are WNHNN and SYGVQD (reference sequence). The trim removed 2 bases at V and 6 bases at J, leaving 3 bases unmatched. This CDR3 spans 13 amino acids. For the CDR3, the DNA is TGCGCCAGCAGTGAGCGGGCGGGGGGCGAGCAGTACTTC. It codes for CASSERAGGEQYF.

The chain employs TRBV7-9 and TRBJ1-4; TRBD1 is a possible D gene (5 bases). This CDR3 is built from 16 residues. V was shortened by 5 bases and J by 0 bases, with 13 bases between the two germline ends. Germline V gene sequence: CDR1 SEHNR, CDR2 FQNEAQ (reference sequence). The CDR3 is CASSQGPSATNEKLFF. The CDR3 DNA reads TGTGCCAGCAGCCAGGGCCCCTCTGCAACTAATGAAAAACTGTTTTTT.

J is TRBJ2-3 and V is TRBV29-1; D might be TRBD2 (5 bases). The germline V gene has CDR1 SQVTM and CDR2 ANQGSEA. The CDR3 is made up of 14 amino acids. V lost 5 bases and J lost 2, with 14 bases in between. CDR3 in amino acids: CSVSRLLHTDTQYF. The CDR3 nucleotides read TGCAGCGTTTCCCGACTACTCCACACAGATACGCAGTATTTT.

This clone was seen only once. This sequence joins TRBV2 and TRBJ1-1; maybe TRBD1 (6 bases). Germline V gene data show CDR1 as SNHLY and CDR2 as FYNNEI. V was shortened by 11 bases and J by 3 bases, with 13 bases between the two germline ends. The CDR3 is made up of 12 amino acids. The CDR3 coding sequence is TGTGCCGAACAGGGATCGCACACTGAAGCTTTCTTT. It translates to CAEQGSHTEAFF.

The chain uses TRBV5-6 and TRBJ1-2; D might be TRBD1 (6 bases). Trimming cost V 2 bases and J 5 bases, with 13 bases left between them. The germline V gene has CDR1 SGHDT and CDR2 YYEEEE. This CDR3 spans 14 amino acids. The CDR3: CASSFPLGAYGYTF. CDR3 nucleotide sequence: TGTGCCAGCAGCTTTCCTTTGGGGGCGTATGGCTACACCTTC.

This chain connects TRBV15 to TRBJ1-1, with D maybe TRBD1 (5 bases). This CDR3 region has 14 residues. Germline V CDR1 and CDR2: LNHNV, YYDKDF (reference sequence). V was pared by 5 bases and J by 5 bases, with 15 bases between. CDR3 protein: CATSPRLGGTEAFF. CDR3 DNA sequence: TGTGCCACCAGCCCCCGGCTCGGGGGGACTGAAGCTTTCTTT. The variable domain in full, completed from reference TRBV15 and TRBJ1-1, reads DAMVIQNPRYQVTQFGKPVTLSCSQTLNHNVMYWYQQKSSQAPKLLFHYYDKDFNNEADTPDNFQSRRPNTSFCFLDIRSPGLGDTAMYLCATSPRLGGTEAFFGQGTRLTVV.

The chain links TRBV23-1 to TRBJ1-2; no clear D. TRBV23-1 is filed as an ORF, its function uncertain. The CDR3 is 16 residues long. Deletions cut 7 bases from V and 0 bases from J, with 18 bases between. In DNA, the CDR3 is TGCGCCAGCATAAGGAAGACCGGGGAGTCTAACTATGGCTACACCTTC. This encodes CASIRKTGESNYGYTF.

The chain has TRBV5-6 and TRBJ2-6; no clear D. The CDR3 has 15 amino acids. Trimming removed 0 bases from V and 0 bases from J, with 4 bases in between. From germline, CDR1 is SGHDT and CDR2 YYEEEE. The DNA of the CDR3 is TGTGCCAGCAGCTTGGGTAGCTCTGGGGCCAACGTCCTGACTTTC. Its translation is CASSLGSSGANVLTF.

There are a few counts of this clone. This sequence joins TRBV10-1 and TRBJ1-4; TRBD1 aligns across 9 bases. Germline V gene lookup returns CDR1 WNHNN and CDR2 SYGVQD (reference sequence). V lost 8 bases and J lost 8; bases outside the gene matches: 12. The CDR3 loop spans 15 amino acids. The CDR3 bases are TGCGCCAGCTATACCGGGACAGGGTGTAGCGAAAAACTGTTTTTT. Translated: CASYTGTGCSEKLFF.

J is TRBJ2-1 and V is TRBV5-4; the match to TRBD2 covers 13 bases. The V gene end was trimmed by 0 bases and the J gene end by 4 bases; junction bases not matched to a gene: 1. The length of the CDR3 is 16 residues. Germline-derived CDR1 and CDR2 are SGHNT and YYREEE (reference sequence). The CDR3 DNA reads as TGTGCCAGCAGCTTGGAGGGACTAGCGGGGTACAATGAGCAGTTCTTC. Translation: CASSLEGLAGYNEQFF. Supplemented by reference TRBV5-4 and TRBJ2-1, the full variable domain reads ETGVTQSPTHLIKTRGQQVTLRCSSQSGHNTVSWYQQALGQGPQFIFQYYREEENGRGNFPPRFSGLQFPNYSSELNVNALELDDSALYLCASSLEGLAGYNEQFFGPGTRLTVL.